Below, 2 T cell receptor beta chains from the same sample are listed, as sequenced in a study of cytomegalovirus exposure and HLA in healthy donors. Primers for the PCR totalled 60 Vbeta and 13 Jbeta. TCRdb's copy holds only in-frame clones and misses some; the assay was immunoSEQ multiplex PCR. The sample has 200,000 or so clones, 84% seen once; the top ten hold 0.2% to 0.3%. The specimen sequenced was PBMCs. Receptor source: a boy aged 5 to 17 in good health and CMV-seronegative.

This clone has a single count. The V and J genes are TRBV19 and TRBJ1-2; no firm D call. Germline-derived CDR1 and CDR2 are LNHDA and SQIVND (reference sequence). The germline V and J ends were trimmed by 6 bases and 2 bases, with 7 bases remaining between them. This CDR3 region has 12 residues. CDR3 DNA sequence: TGTGCCAGTAGAGCCAGGAACTATGGCTACACCTTC. As protein: CASRARNYGYTF.

The chain is built from TRBV5-1 and TRBJ2-1; D might be TRBD2 (6 bases). V lost 0 bases to trimming and J lost 3 bases, with 19 bases between them. CDR1 and CDR2 (germline): SGHRS, YFSETQ. The CDR3 has 18 amino acids. In nucleotides, the CDR3 is TGCGCCAGCAGCTTGGGCGGCTCAACCGGAGGGGTCTACAATGAGCAGTTCTTC. Encoded protein: CASSLGGSTGGVYNEQFF.